The 10 T cell receptor beta chains below all came from one sample that was sequenced in a study of T cell repertoires in cytomegalovirus infection. TCRdb reanalysed the reads using MiXCR and keeps one entry per CDR3 protein. The sample holds about 770,000 distinct CDR3 sequences, 29% seen once. Their cognate antigens are unknown. The specimen was cultured CD8+ T cells from PBMCs, collected from culture after CMV antigen stimulation. The source of these receptors is a human donor in good health (CMV status not recorded). Some clones in this sample may be carry-over from other donors' samples.

This clonotype was picked up a small number of times. The rearrangement links TRBV5-6 to TRBJ1-6; TRBD1 is a possible D gene (6 bases). V lost 4 bases and J 5 bases, leaving 13 bases between the germline ends. This CDR3 contains 15 residues. The germline gives CDR1 SGHDT, CDR2 YYEEEE. CDR3 amino acids: CASSAPGQDNSPLHF. The CDR3 DNA is TGTGCCAGCAGCGCCCCGGGACAAGATAATTCACCCCTCCACTTT.

This clonotype occurred once. The chain recombines TRBV28 with TRBJ1-4; no reliable D call. The CDR3 is made up of 11 amino acids. Trimming removed 5 bases at V and 6 bases at J, with 4 bases between. The germline gives CDR1 MDHEN, CDR2 SYDVKM. CDR3 sequence: CASSPHEKLFF. The CDR3 bases are TGTGCCAGCAGTCCCCATGAAAAACTGTTTTTT.

This clonotype appeared many times. This sequence joins TRBV12-3 or TRBV12-4 and TRBJ1-1, with TRBD1 identical over 9 bases. V shed 6 bases and J 4 bases; nucleotides not matched to a gene: 12. This CDR3 spans 16 amino acids. The CDR3 here is CASSPRPGQGPTEAFF. DNA for the CDR3: TGTGCCAGCAGCCCGAGACCGGGACAGGGTCCCACTGAAGCTTTCTTT.

The sample holds a few counts of this clonotype. The V and J genes are TRBV24-1 and TRBJ2-5; 9 bases are a match to TRBD1. The CDR3 extends over 12 amino acids. CDR1 and CDR2 from the germline V gene are KGHDR and SFDVKD. After removal of 9 bases from V and 8 bases from J, the junction contained 6 bases not matched to a gene. The CDR3 spells CATQGQGPTQYF. The CDR3 region has the DNA TGTGCCACCCAAGGACAGGGGCCCACCCAGTACTTC.

The J gene is TRBJ2-7, the V gene TRBV7-2; D possibly corresponds to TRBD1 (6 bases). This CDR3 comprises 14 residues. The ends were cut back, 4 bases at V and 4 bases at J, with 14 bases in the middle. From germline, CDR1 is SGHTA and CDR2 FQGNSA. The CDR3 region has the DNA TGTGCCAGCAGCTCCCGACAGGACGAATACGAGCAGTACGTC. Its protein is CASSSRQDEYEQYV.

The genes are TRBV7-3 and TRBJ2-1, with TRBD2 matching over 12 bases. The CDR3 has 17 residues. Germline CDR1 SGHTA, CDR2 FQGTGA. Trimming took 5 bases from V and 5 from J; bases not matched to a gene: 10. CDR3 region: CASSLHLTSGGNNEQFF. As DNA, the CDR3 is TGTGCCAGCAGCCTACACCTCACTAGCGGGGGGAACAATGAGCAGTTCTTC.

This clonotype was detected many times. The rearrangement links TRBV7-3 to TRBJ2-6, with no clear D. V shed 5 bases and J shed 4 bases, with 6 bases lying between them. The CDR3 runs 13 residues. The germline V gene encodes CDR1 SGHTA and CDR2 FQGTGA. The CDR3 region is CASSPTGANVLTF. CDR3 nucleotides: TGTGCCAGCAGCCCAACCGGGGCCAACGTCCTGACTTTC. The variable domain in full, with the rest retrieved from reference TRBV7-3 and TRBJ2-6, is GAGVSQTPSNKVTEKGKYVELRCDPISGHTALYWYRQSLGQGPEFLIYFQGTGAADDSGLPNDRFFAVRPEGSVSTLKIQRTERGDSAVYLCASSPTGANVLTFGAGSRLTVL.

This clonotype has a handful of counts. The V and J genes are TRBV5-1 and TRBJ1-1; a weak D match, TRBD1 (5 bases). The CDR3 sequence is 14 residues long. Germline V gene sequence: CDR1 SGHRS, CDR2 YFSETQ. V lost 1 base and J lost 2, with 9 bases in between. This CDR3 is CASSLYRINTEAFF. CDR3 nucleotide sequence: TGCGCCAGCAGCTTGTACAGGATCAACACTGAAGCTTTCTTT.

This clonotype showed up many times. The V and J genes are TRBV6-4 and TRBJ2-1, with D tentatively TRBD1 or TRBD2 (5 bases each). The length of the CDR3 is 14 residues. Germline V lookup: CDR1 MRHNA, CDR2 SNTAGT. The germline V and J ends were trimmed by 2 bases and 8 bases, with 13 bases remaining between them. The CDR3 reads CASSDDGAGYEQFF. CDR3 coding DNA: TGTGCCAGCAGTGACGACGGGGCGGGCTATGAGCAGTTCTTC.

As regards this clonotype: It may be a read error: a sequence one base away is much more abundant. The V and J genes are TRBV7-2 and TRBJ2-3, with D hard to call. The germline V gene encodes CDR1 SGHTA and CDR2 FQGNSA. The CDR3 extends over 16 amino acids. V shed 8 bases and J shed 1 base, with 19 bases lying between them. CDR3: CASGSLEDVGTDTQYF. DNA of the CDR3: TGTGCCAGCGGCTCCTTAGAGGACGTCGGCACAGATACGCAGTATTTT.